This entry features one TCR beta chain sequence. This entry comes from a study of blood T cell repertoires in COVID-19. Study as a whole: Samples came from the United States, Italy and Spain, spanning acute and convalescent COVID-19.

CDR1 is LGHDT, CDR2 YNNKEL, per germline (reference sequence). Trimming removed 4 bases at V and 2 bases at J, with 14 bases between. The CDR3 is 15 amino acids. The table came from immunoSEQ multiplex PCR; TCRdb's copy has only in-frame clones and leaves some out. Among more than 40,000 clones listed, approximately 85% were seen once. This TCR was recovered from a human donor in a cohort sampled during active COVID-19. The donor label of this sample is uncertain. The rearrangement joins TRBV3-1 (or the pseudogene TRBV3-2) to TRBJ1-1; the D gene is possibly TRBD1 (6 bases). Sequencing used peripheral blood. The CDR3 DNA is TGTGCCAGCAGCCCTTTAGACAGGAAAAACACTGAAGCTTTCTTT. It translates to CASSPLDRKNTEAFF.